This is a list of T cell receptor beta chains from one sample in a study of T cell changes during pregnancy in multiple sclerosis. TCRdb's copy holds only in-frame clones and misses some; the assay was immunoSEQ multiplex PCR. The sample lists 10,000 to 15,000 clones, more than 70% occurring once. This specimen consisted of CD8+ T cells from peripheral blood mononuclear cells, obtained in the second trimester of pregnancy. All receptors come from a female donor in good health, enrolled as a control in a pregnancy study. The CDR3 runs from the conserved cysteine through the conserved F or W.

cdr3_aa j_call v_call
CASSYGQRSSYEQYF TRBJ2-7 TRBV6-5
CASSIGGQAFNEKLFF TRBJ1-4 TRBV19
CASSRRRPLTSGFTKQYF TRBJ2-7 TRBV5-1
CASSPWEGSSYNEQFF TRBJ2-1 TRBV7-3
CASSWRFRTGTYEQYF TRBJ2-7 TRBV28
CASRTGLFYEQYF TRBJ2-7 TRBV2
CASSLGRGLAVGNEQFF TRBJ2-1 TRBV5-6
CASSLPQGFRYNEQFF TRBJ2-1 TRBV28
CASSRDMSGNEQFF TRBJ2-1 TRBV6-6
CASSQQRGGVSEQYF TRBJ2-7 TRBV4-1
CASSLGTGGYEQYF TRBJ2-7 TRBV5-8
CAWGPGTGSETQYF TRBJ2-5 TRBV30
CASNLDRDSGNTIYF TRBJ1-3 TRBV19
CASKYGGQGEFF TRBJ2-1 TRBV27
CASSFWDRESPEAFF TRBJ1-1 TRBV6-6
CASSHAGYYNEQFF TRBJ2-1 TRBV18
CASSEVAASNTGELFF TRBJ2-2 TRBV2
CASSLDSPGGHGTEAFF TRBJ1-1 TRBV7-9
CASSDQREGPVRYEQYF TRBJ2-7 TRBV2
CASSPSGVNEQFF TRBJ2-1 TRBV27
CASSGGVGGPNTEAFF TRBJ1-1 TRBV5-1
CASTVRLQIMKSSYEQYF TRBJ2-7 TRBV19
CASSENRLAGWNEQYF TRBJ2-7 TRBV2
CASSQRSLDRVTFF TRBJ1-1 TRBV14
CASSGRQAMGPDNEQFF TRBJ2-1 TRBV11-2
CASSLGPAGTGVGNEQYF TRBJ2-7 TRBV5-5
CASSRDRVNYGYTF TRBJ1-2 TRBV9
CASSDTSGSVNEQFF TRBJ2-1 TRBV6-4
CASRGQAGNQPQHF TRBJ1-5 TRBV28
CASSLEGQGADEQYF TRBJ2-7 TRBV5-1
CAWSGGGQAFF TRBJ1-1 TRBV30
CASSLQEVEIDTQYF TRBJ2-3 TRBV5-5
CASSAGLAGHNEQFF TRBJ2-1 TRBV6-4
CASSLLAGSYNEQFF TRBJ2-1 TRBV28
CASRGGNAEAFF TRBJ1-1 TRBV25-1
CASSDRRPPRRGQGEQFF TRBJ2-1 TRBV6-4
CASSSGTSGGQNNEQFF TRBJ2-1 TRBV11-2